Each of the 29 T cell receptor beta chains below was sequenced from the same sample in a study of blood T cell repertoires in COVID-19. The method was immunoSEQ multiplex PCR; TCRdb's version includes in-frame clones alone and lacks a portion of them. The sample consists of 180,000 or so clones, around four fifths of them appearing once. The sequenced material came from PBMCs or T cells enriched from blood (not recorded which). All receptors come from a woman between 55 and 75 years old who had recovered from COVID-19.

The CDR3 reads CASSKGGSPLHF. The CDR3 bases are TGTGCCAGCAGCAAAGGGGGCTCACCCCTCCACTTT. The chain is built from TRBV21-1 and TRBJ1-6; the table's D call, TRBD1, has no DNA check behind it. TRBV21-1 is an annotated pseudogene. This CDR3 is built from 12 residues.

This clone was observed once. The rearrangement joins TRBV6-5 to TRBJ1-1; the D gene is possibly TRBD1 (6 bases). This CDR3 spans 13 amino acids. Trimming took 8 bases from V and 1 from J, leaving 11 bases between them. Germline assignment: CDR1 MNHEY and CDR2 SVGAGI. CDR3 bases: TGTGCCAGCGTAGGACAGAAGAACACTGAAGCTTTCTTT. It specifies CASVGQKNTEAFF.

J is TRBJ1-2 and V is TRBV5-6, with 9 bases identical to TRBD1. The CDR3 runs 15 residues. V was pared by 4 bases and J by 6 bases, with 10 bases of the junction left unmatched. Germline loops: CDR1 SGHDT, CDR2 YYEEEE. Here the CDR3 reads CASSPAGQGRDGYTF. CDR3 DNA: TGTGCCAGCAGCCCGGCGGGACAGGGACGCGATGGCTACACCTTC.

The J gene is TRBJ2-6, the V gene TRBV30, with D possibly being TRBD1 (6 bases). The ends were cut back, 3 bases at V and 2 bases at J, with 11 bases in the middle. CDR3 length: 15 residues. Looked up from germline, CDR1 is GTSNPN and CDR2 is SVGIG (reference sequence). DNA of the CDR3: TGTGCCTGGAGGCTCGAGGGGGCTGGGGCCAACGTCCTGACTTTC. It codes for CAWRLEGAGANVLTF.

This clone was seen once. The chain links TRBV14 to TRBJ2-7; TRBD1 aligns across 9 bases. CDR1 SGHDN and CDR2 FVKESK come from the germline V gene. V shed 5 bases, J shed 1 base, and the junction held 6 bases outside the gene matches. The CDR3 is 15 residues long. The CDR3 nucleotides are TGTGCCAGCAGCAAAGGGACAGGGCCATCCTACGAGCAGTACTTC. Amino acid sequence: CASSKGTGPSYEQYF.

Only one count was recorded for this clone. This chain connects TRBV4-2 to TRBJ2-7; 7 bases line up with TRBD1. CDR1 and CDR2 from the germline V gene are LGHNA and YNFKEQ. The CDR3 loop spans 14 amino acids. The ends lost 1 base at V and 3 bases at J; junction bases unmatched: 3. The CDR3 sequence is CASSQGQGDYEQYF. Here the CDR3 DNA reads TGTGCCAGCAGCCAAGGCCAGGGGGACTACGAGCAGTACTTC.

The chain couples TRBV5-1 to TRBJ1-6, with no clear D. CDR1 and CDR2 from the germline V gene are SGHRS and YFSETQ. The CDR3 extends over 16 amino acids. Deletions cut 0 bases from V and 7 bases from J, with 14 bases between. The CDR3 coding sequence is TGCGCCAGCAGCTTGGAATCCGGGGTAGGCAATTCACCCCTCCACTTT. It encodes CASSLESGVGNSPLHF.

The rearrangement uses TRBV28 and TRBJ2-7; tentatively, D is TRBD2 (5 bases). The V and J ends lost 3 bases and 3 bases respectively, with 12 bases between them. The CDR3 contains 14 residues. Germline V CDR1 and CDR2: MDHEN, SYDVKM. The CDR3 region is CASSFRGSNYEQYF. The CDR3 DNA follows: TGTGCCAGCAGTTTTCGTGGGAGTAACTACGAGCAGTACTTC.

The chain is built from TRBV5-1 and TRBJ2-5; 8 bases align to TRBD1. Germline trimming cut 1 base from V and 4 bases from J; bases unmatched to any gene: 0. CDR3 length: 13 residues. Germline CDR1 SGHRS, CDR2 YFSETQ. The chain's CDR3 is CASSLQGAETQYF. CDR3 bases: TGCGCCAGCAGCTTGCAGGGGGCAGAGACCCAGTACTTC.

V and J are TRBV11-2 and TRBJ2-5; weak D call: TRBD2 (6 bases). This CDR3 spans 17 amino acids. The germline V gene has CDR1 SGHAT and CDR2 FQNNGV. Trimming removed 3 bases at V and 5 bases at J, with 22 bases between. The CDR3 coding sequence is TGTGCCAGCAGCTTGGGTCATTTTGGTCGGGAGATGGAGACCCAGTACTTC. It specifies CASSLGHFGREMETQYF.

The rearrangement links TRBV9 to TRBJ2-1, with a tentative D call TRBD1 (5 bases). Trimming took 3 bases from V and 5 from J, leaving 12 bases between them. CDR1 is SGDLS, CDR2 YYNGEE, per germline. This CDR3 has 14 residues. The CDR3 region has the DNA TGTGCCAGCAGCGGCTCCCAGGGTAACAATGAGCAGTTCTTC. Its protein product is CASSGSQGNNEQFF.

The chain couples TRBV6-5 to TRBJ1-6; a possible D gene is TRBD1 (5 bases). V was shortened by 2 bases and J by 8 bases, with 13 bases between the two germline ends. Germline V gene data show CDR1 as MNHEY and CDR2 as SVGAGI. The CDR3 runs to 15 residues. CDR3 DNA: TGTGCCAGCAGTTACCACCATGGGGCGGATTCACCCCTCCACTTT. Translated, it gives CASSYHHGADSPLHF.

V and J are TRBV7-3 and TRBJ2-3; D is possibly TRBD1 (6 bases). Between the trimmed V and J ends, which lost 4 bases and 2 bases, there was a span of 10 bases. There are 14 residues in the CDR3. From germline, CDR1 is SGHTA and CDR2 FQGTGA. The CDR3 sequence: CASSSGAFTDTQYF. Written as DNA, the CDR3 is TGTGCCAGCAGCTCAGGGGCCTTCACAGATACGCAGTATTTT.

This chain connects TRBV5-1 to TRBJ2-7; TRBD2 matches at 10 bases. This CDR3 region has 20 residues. The germline V gene has CDR1 SGHRS and CDR2 YFSETQ. Trimming at V came to 4 bases and at J to 6 bases, leaving 25 bases not matched to a gene. CDR3 bases: TGCGCCAGCAGCCGTGAGGGAGCGGGAGGGCTGAGTTTAGGAAGGACCGAGCAGTACTTC. It encodes CASSREGAGGLSLGRTEQYF.

This chain uses TRBV7-2 with TRBJ1-1; TRBD1 matches 8 bases. Germline V gene lookup returns CDR1 SGHTA and CDR2 FQGNSA. This CDR3 region has 13 residues. After removal of 7 bases from V and 4 bases from J, the junction contained 5 bases not matched to a gene. The CDR3 DNA follows: TGTGCCAGCACCTTTGACAGGGGCACTGAAGCTTTCTTT. It codes for CASTFDRGTEAFF.

This chain links TRBV19 with TRBJ1-2; D is unresolved. V dropped 6 bases and J dropped 8 bases, with 16 bases sitting between them. CDR3 length equals 13 residues. Germline V lookup: CDR1 LNHDA, CDR2 SQIVND (reference sequence). The CDR3 region is CASRPSEGRGYTF. CDR3 sequence (DNA): TGTGCCAGTAGGCCCTCAGAGGGCAGGGGCTACACCTTC. Combining the CDR3 with reference TRBV19 and TRBJ1-2 gives the whole variable domain DGGITQSPKYLFRKEGQNVTLSCEQNLNHDAMYWYRQDPGQGLRLIYYSQIVNDFQKGDIAEGYSVSREKKESFPLTVTSAQKNPTAFYLCASRPSEGRGYTFGSGTRLTVV.

V and J are TRBV30 and TRBJ1-3; 7 positions match TRBD1. Germline loops: CDR1 GTSNPN, CDR2 SVGIG (reference sequence). Germline trimming cut 3 bases from V and 4 bases from J; bases unmatched to any gene: 6. The CDR3 runs 14 residues. DNA for the CDR3: TGTGCCTGGAGCCGACAGGGCGGCGGAAACACCATATATTTT. Translated: CAWSRQGGGNTIYF.

The chain uses TRBV29-1 and TRBJ1-5; 7 bases are a match to TRBD1. V lost 7 bases, J lost 2 bases, and 8 bases stayed unmatched. The CDR3 sequence is 14 residues long. CDR1 is SQVTM and CDR2 is ANQGSEA in the germline V gene. The CDR3 DNA follows: TGCAGCGCCCAAACAGGGGTCGGCAATCAGCCCCAGCATTTT. It translates to CSAQTGVGNQPQHF.

This clone showed up just a few times. The chain combines TRBV18 with TRBJ1-6; D may be TRBD1 (5 bases). The CDR3 consists of 13 residues. V gave up 1 base and J gave up 14 bases, with 12 bases separating them. The germline CDR1 and CDR2 sequences are KGHSH and LQKENI. This CDR3 is CASSPQGPGSLHF. The CDR3 DNA reads as TGTGCCAGCTCACCACAGGGGCCAGGATCCCTCCACTTT.

V is TRBV6-1 and J is TRBJ2-7; D not certain. The CDR3 is 13 residues long. Germline-derived CDR1 and CDR2 are MNHNS and SASEGT. Trimming removed 1 base from V and 3 bases from J, with 7 bases in between. The CDR3 bases are TGTGCCAGCAGTGAAGGATTCGGCTACGAGCAGTACTTC. It specifies CASSEGFGYEQYF.

V usage is TRBV7-9 and J usage is TRBJ1-5; perhaps TRBD1 as D (5 bases). Germline V gene lookup returns CDR1 SEHNR and CDR2 FQNEAQ (reference sequence). The CDR3 loop spans 16 amino acids. V lost 4 bases, J lost 0 bases, and 13 bases lay in between. CDR3 sequence (DNA): TGTGCCAGCAGCTCGTCTGGGGGACTTAGCAATCAGCCCCAGCATTTT. It codes for CASSSSGGLSNQPQHF.

This chain joins TRBV5-7 and TRBJ2-7; tentative D call: TRBD2 (6 bases). TRBV5-7 belongs to the ORF category, with a function that is uncertain. This CDR3 has 16 amino acids. The germline V and J ends were trimmed by 4 bases and 3 bases, with 20 bases remaining between them. CDR3 amino acids: CASSALPGETFYEQYF. For the CDR3, the DNA is TGTGCCAGCAGCGCCCTTCCGGGAGAGACCTTCTACGAGCAGTACTTC.

The chain employs TRBV28 and TRBJ2-1; 11 nucleotides line up with TRBD2. Losses at the gene ends were 6 bases for V and 9 bases for J; bases not matched to a gene: 10. Germline V CDR1 and CDR2: MDHEN, SYDVKM. The CDR3 runs 15 residues. The CDR3 DNA reads as TGTGCCAGCAGGATATTAGCGGGGGGGCCCATTGAGCAGTTCTTC. Its protein product is CASRILAGGPIEQFF.

The chain employs TRBV6-1 and TRBJ2-3; no firm D call. The CDR3 is 11 residues long. The germline V gene encodes CDR1 MNHNS and CDR2 SASEGT. V was trimmed by 3 bases and J by 7 bases, leaving 5 bases between them. Written as DNA, the CDR3 is TGTGCCAGCAGTGATAGAAATACGCAGTATTTT. As protein: CASSDRNTQYF.

This sequence joins TRBV5-1 and TRBJ2-7, with TRBD1 identical over 10 bases. CDR1 SGHRS and CDR2 YFSETQ come from the germline V gene. The V gene end was trimmed by 3 bases and the J gene end by 2 bases; junction bases not matched to a gene: 8. The CDR3 runs to 16 residues. The CDR3 DNA reads as TGCGCCAGCAGCTCAATACCGGGACAGGGGACCTACGAGCAGTACTTC. Translated, it gives CASSSIPGQGTYEQYF.

J is TRBJ1-2 and V is TRBV12-3 or TRBV12-4; 8 nucleotides align to TRBD1. Trimming removed 6 bases from V and 7 bases from J; junction bases left unmatched: 7. The CDR3 loop spans 13 amino acids. Here the CDR3 reads CASSTRGRGGYTF. CDR3 nucleotides: TGTGCCAGCAGCACCAGGGGGCGCGGTGGCTACACCTTC.

The V and J genes are TRBV9 and TRBJ1-2, with D perhaps matching TRBD1 (5 bases). The CDR3 covers 19 residues. From germline, CDR1 is SGDLS and CDR2 YYNGEE. Trimming removed 4 bases at V and 4 bases at J, with 29 bases between. The CDR3 DNA sequence: TGTGCCAGCAGCCGGGACTCGGGTGTCTCTGCGGCCTGGTCCTATGGCTACACCTTC. Translated: CASSRDSGVSAAWSYGYTF.

The chain links TRBV10-2 to TRBJ2-3, with 7 bases fitting TRBD2. From germline, CDR1 is WSHSY and CDR2 SAAADI. CDR3 length: 14 residues. The V segment lost 6 bases and the J segment 4 bases; nucleotides outside the gene matches: 7. CDR3 DNA: TGCGCCAGCAGGGAGCGGGGTCGCCCAGATACGCAGTATTTT. It yields the protein CASRERGRPDTQYF.

V gene TRBV9 combines with J gene TRBJ2-2; no firm D call. The V and J ends lost 0 bases and 6 bases respectively, with 12 bases between them. The CDR3 extends over 15 amino acids. The germline gives CDR1 SGDLS, CDR2 YYNGEE. DNA of the CDR3: TGTGCCAGCAGCGTAGGAGCTTCGGTGGCCGGGGAGCTGTTTTTT. Amino acids: CASSVGASVAGELFF.